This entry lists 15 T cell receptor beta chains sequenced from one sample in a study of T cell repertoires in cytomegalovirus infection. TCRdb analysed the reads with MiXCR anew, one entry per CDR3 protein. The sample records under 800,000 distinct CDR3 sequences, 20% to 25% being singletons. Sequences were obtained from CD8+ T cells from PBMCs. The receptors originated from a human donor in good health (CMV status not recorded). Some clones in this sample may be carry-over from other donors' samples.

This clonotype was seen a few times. The CDR3 bases are TGTGCCATCCTAGCGGGGGAGTACAATGAGCAGTTCTTC. Translation: CAILAGEYNEQFF. J is TRBJ2-1 and V is TRBV7-2, with TRBD2 matching over 10 bases. Looked up from germline, CDR1 is SGHTA and CDR2 is FQGNSA. J lost 4 bases, V lost 10 bases, and 4 bases had no gene match. The CDR3 has 13 amino acids.

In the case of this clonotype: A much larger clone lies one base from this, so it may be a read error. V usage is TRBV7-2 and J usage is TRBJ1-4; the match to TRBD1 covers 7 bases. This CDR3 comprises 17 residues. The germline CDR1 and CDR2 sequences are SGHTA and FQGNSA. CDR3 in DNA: TGTGTCAGCAGCTCAATAGGGGGCCCTGACCCTGCGGAAAAACTGTTTTTT. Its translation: CVSSSIGGPDPAEKLFF.

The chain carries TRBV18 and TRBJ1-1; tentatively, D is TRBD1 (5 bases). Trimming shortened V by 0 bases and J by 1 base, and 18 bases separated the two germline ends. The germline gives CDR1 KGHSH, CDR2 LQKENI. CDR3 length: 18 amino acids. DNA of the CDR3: TGTGCCAGCTCACCACCTCCCCAGGCAAGGGACTCGAACACTGAAGCTTTCTTT. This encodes CASSPPPQARDSNTEAFF.

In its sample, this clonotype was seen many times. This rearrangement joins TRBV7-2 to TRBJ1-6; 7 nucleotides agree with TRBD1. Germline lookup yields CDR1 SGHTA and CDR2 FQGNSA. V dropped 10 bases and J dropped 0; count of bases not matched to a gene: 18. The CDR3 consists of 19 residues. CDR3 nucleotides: TGTGCCACCAGACAGGGAATTAGTCTTTTTAGCTCCTATAATTCACCCCTCCACTTT. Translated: CATRQGISLFSSYNSPLHF.

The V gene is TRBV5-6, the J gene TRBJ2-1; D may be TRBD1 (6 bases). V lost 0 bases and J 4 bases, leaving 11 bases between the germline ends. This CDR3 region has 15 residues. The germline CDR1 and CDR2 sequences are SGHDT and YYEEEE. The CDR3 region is CASSLEDRPYNEQFF. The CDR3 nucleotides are TGTGCCAGCAGCTTGGAAGACAGGCCGTACAATGAGCAGTTCTTC.

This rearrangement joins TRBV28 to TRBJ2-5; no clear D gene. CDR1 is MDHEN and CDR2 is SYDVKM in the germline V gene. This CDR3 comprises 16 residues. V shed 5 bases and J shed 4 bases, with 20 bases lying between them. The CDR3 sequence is CASSSLRKGLGETQYF. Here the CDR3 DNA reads TGTGCCAGCAGTAGCCTCAGGAAGGGCTTGGGAGAGACCCAGTACTTC. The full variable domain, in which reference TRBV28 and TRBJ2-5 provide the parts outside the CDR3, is DVKVTQSSRYLVKRTGEKVFLECVQDMDHENMFWYRQDPGLGLRLIYFSYDVKMKEKGDIPEGYSVSREKKERFSLILESASTNQTSMYLCASSSLRKGLGETQYFGPGTRLLVL.

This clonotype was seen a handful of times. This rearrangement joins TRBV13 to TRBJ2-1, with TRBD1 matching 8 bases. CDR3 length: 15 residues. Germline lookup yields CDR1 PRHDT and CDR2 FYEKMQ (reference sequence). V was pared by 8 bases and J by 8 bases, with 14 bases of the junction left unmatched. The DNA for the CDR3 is TGTGCCAGCTCCCCCGGACAGGGATGGACGGATGAGCAGTTCTTC. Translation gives CASSPGQGWTDEQFF.

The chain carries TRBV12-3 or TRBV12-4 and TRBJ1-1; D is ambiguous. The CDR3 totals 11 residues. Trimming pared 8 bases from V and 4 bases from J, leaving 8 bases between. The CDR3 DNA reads TGTGCCAGCCTCCGTCGCACTGAAGCTTTCTTT. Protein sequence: CASLRRTEAFF.

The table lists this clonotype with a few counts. This chain's CDR3 is CSFSGWLDLSYNEQFF. The CDR3 DNA sequence: TGCAGCTTTTCTGGTTGGCTAGACCTCTCGTACAATGAGCAGTTCTTC. V and J are TRBV29-1 and TRBJ2-1; D is undetermined. V was cut by 8 bases and J by 4 bases, with 24 bases left in between. The CDR3 consists of 16 residues. The V gene's germline CDR1 is SQVTM and CDR2 ANQGSEA.

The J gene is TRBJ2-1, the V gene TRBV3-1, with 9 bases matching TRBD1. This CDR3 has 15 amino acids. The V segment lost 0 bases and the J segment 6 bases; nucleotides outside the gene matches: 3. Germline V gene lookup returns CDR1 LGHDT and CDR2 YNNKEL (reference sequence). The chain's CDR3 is CASSQEGQGINEQFF. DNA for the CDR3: TGTGCCAGCAGCCAAGAGGGACAGGGTATCAATGAGCAGTTCTTC.

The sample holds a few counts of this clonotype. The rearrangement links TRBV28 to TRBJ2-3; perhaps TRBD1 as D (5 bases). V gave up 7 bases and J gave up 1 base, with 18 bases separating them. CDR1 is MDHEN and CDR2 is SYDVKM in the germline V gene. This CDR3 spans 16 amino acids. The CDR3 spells CASTPSATVGTDTQYF. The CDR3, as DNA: TGTGCCAGCACCCCAAGTGCGACAGTCGGCACAGATACGCAGTATTTT.

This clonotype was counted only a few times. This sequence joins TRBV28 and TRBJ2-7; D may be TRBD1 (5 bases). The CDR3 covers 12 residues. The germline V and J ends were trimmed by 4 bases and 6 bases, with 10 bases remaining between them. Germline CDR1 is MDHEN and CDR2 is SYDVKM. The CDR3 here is CASSSPRVEQYF. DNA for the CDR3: TGTGCCAGCAGTTCCCCCAGGGTCGAGCAGTACTTC. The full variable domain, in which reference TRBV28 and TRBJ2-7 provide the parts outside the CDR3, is DVKVTQSSRYLVKRTGEKVFLECVQDMDHENMFWYRQDPGLGLRLIYFSYDVKMKEKGDIPEGYSVSREKKERFSLILESASTNQTSMYLCASSSPRVEQYFGPGTRLTVT.

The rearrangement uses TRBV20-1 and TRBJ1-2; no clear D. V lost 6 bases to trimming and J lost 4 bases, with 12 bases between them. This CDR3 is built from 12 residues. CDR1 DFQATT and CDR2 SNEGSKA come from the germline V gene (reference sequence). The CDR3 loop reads CSAPPEAYGYTF. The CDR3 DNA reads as TGCAGTGCCCCACCCGAAGCCTATGGCTACACCTTC.

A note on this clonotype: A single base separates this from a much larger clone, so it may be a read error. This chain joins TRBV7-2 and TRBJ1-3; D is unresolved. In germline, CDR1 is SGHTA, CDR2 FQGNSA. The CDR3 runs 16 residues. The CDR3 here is CANSPSPGSSGNTIYF. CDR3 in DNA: TGTGCCAACAGCCCCTCCCCGGGGAGCTCTGGAAACACCATATATTTT.

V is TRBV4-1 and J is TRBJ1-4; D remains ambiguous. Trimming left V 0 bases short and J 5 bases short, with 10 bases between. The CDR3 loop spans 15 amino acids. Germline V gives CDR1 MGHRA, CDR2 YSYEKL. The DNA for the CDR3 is TGCGCCAGCAGCCAAGATCTAGAATACAATGAAAAACTGTTTTTT. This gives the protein CASSQDLEYNEKLFF.